What follows is one TCR beta chain and its context. Its antigen is not known. One entry per CDR3 protein results from TCRdb running MiXCR on the RACE reads. This sample has nearly 110,000 distinct CDR3 sequences, with roughly 12% found just once. This entry belongs to a study of human T cells and chemical hapten exposure. Background on the study: 2% DPC was applied to roughly 2 cm by roughly 2 cm of upper inner arm skin for sensitization. Diphenylcyclopropenone was administered weekly to the scalp of patients throughout the approximately 24-week study. Overall study findings and caveats: TCRs at high frequency, those above 1 in 1000, did not change with DPC sensitization.

The CDR3 extends over 14 amino acids. Trimming removed 4 bases from V and 0 bases from J, with 7 bases in between. Time point specified: pre-sensitization, week 0. Treatment meaning: therapeutic diphenylcyclopropenone sensitization with weekly scalp DPC. This chain uses TRBV12-3 or TRBV12-4 with TRBJ1-5, with D unresolved. The sequence was collected from a woman aged 45-65 years with alopecia areata. Some clones in this sample may be carry-over from other donors' samples. The sample consisted of whole blood, taken in connection with sensitization to the hapten diphenylcyclopropenone (DPC). The CDR3 nucleotides read TGTGCCAGCAGTTCGACGGATAGCAATCAGCCCCAGCATTTT. Protein product: CASSSTDSNQPQHF.